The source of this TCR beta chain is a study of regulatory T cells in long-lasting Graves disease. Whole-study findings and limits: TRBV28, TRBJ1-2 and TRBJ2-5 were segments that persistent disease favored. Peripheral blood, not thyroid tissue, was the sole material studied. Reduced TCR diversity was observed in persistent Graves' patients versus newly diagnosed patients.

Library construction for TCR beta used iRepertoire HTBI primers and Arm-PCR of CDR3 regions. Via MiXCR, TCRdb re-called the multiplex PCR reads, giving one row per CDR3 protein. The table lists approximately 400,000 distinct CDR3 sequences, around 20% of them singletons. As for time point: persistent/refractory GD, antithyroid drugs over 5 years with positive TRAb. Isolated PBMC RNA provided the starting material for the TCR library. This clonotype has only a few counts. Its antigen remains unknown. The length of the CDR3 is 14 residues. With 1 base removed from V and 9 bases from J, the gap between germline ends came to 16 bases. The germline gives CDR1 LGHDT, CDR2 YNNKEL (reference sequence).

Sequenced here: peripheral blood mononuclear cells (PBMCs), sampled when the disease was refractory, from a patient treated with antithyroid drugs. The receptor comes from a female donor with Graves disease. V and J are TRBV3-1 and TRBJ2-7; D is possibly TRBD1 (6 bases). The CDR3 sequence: CASSQATGTSGQYF. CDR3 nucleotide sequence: TGTGCCAGCAGCCAAGCTACAGGGACGAGTGGGCAGTACTTC.